These 8 T cell receptor beta chains share one sample of origin, sequenced in a study of cytomegalovirus exposure and HLA in healthy donors (dated by TCRdb to about 2017). Library preparation used the immunoSEQ multiplex PCR assay. The multiplex PCR relied on a mix of 60 forward primers for TCR Vbeta segments and 13 reverse primers for TCR Jbeta segments. TCRdb obtained this table from immuneACCESS and retained in-frame rearrangements with V and J assigned. These tables miss some clones; where compared with another copy, unresolved V genes account for less than half of the shortfall, and the remainder is unexplained. This sample has about 140,000 clones in its table, and around 77% of those were observed once. Clones ranked in the top ten supply approximately 1% of the sample. Sequenced: PBMCs. The receptors here all came from a young man in good health and CMV-seronegative.

This clone was seen more than once but under ten times. The V call is TRBV13, the J call TRBJ1-1; D uncertain. The CDR3 has 14 amino acids. V shed 5 bases and J shed 1 base, with 11 bases lying between them. Germline CDR1 and CDR2: PRHDT and FYEKMQ (reference sequence). The CDR3 sequence: CASSPQTENTEAFF. The CDR3 DNA is TGTGCCAGCAGCCCCCAGACTGAGAACACTGAAGCTTTCTTT.

This clone was seen ten or more times. The V call is TRBV2, the J call TRBJ1-2, with a possible D match to TRBD1 (5 bases). Germline loops: CDR1 SNHLY, CDR2 FYNNEI. The length of the CDR3 is 13 residues. Trimming took off 4 bases at V and 7 bases at J, with 13 bases between the two ends. CDR3 sequence: CASSGGPWTGYTF. The CDR3 DNA is TGTGCCAGCAGTGGGGGCCCATGGACTGGCTACACCTTC.

This chain links TRBV30 with TRBJ1-1; D ambiguous. Germline-derived CDR1 and CDR2 are GTSNPN and SVGIG (reference sequence). The CDR3 extends over 13 amino acids. Between the trimmed V and J ends, which lost 3 bases and 0 bases, there was a span of 8 bases. CDR3 loop: CAWRSSLNTEAFF. CDR3 coding DNA: TGTGCCTGGAGATCAAGCTTGAACACTGAAGCTTTCTTT.

Comment on this clone: Germline is not matched at one junction end, which may reflect a read error. V and J are TRBV7-9 and TRBJ2-4; D gene unclear. Looked up from germline, CDR1 is SEHNR and CDR2 is FQNEAQ (reference sequence). The CDR3 sequence is 12 residues long. The CDR3 DNA is TGTTCCAGCAGCTTAGCCGGGAACATTCAGTACTTC. Protein product: CSSSLAGNIQYF.

V usage is TRBV30 and J usage is TRBJ1-2, with TRBD1 matching 7 bases. Trimming took 0 bases from V and 8 from J; bases not matched to a gene: 6. Germline loops: CDR1 GTSNPN, CDR2 SVGIG (reference sequence). This CDR3 is 13 amino acids long. The CDR3 region has the DNA TGTGCCTGGAGTGTACAGGGGCGTAAAGGCTACACCTTC. Its protein product is CAWSVQGRKGYTF. Based on the CDR3 plus reference TRBV30 and TRBJ1-2, the full variable domain is SQTIHQWPATLVQPVGSPLSLECTVEGTSNPNLYWYRQAAGRGLQLLFYSVGIGQISSEVPQNLSASRPQDRQFILSSKKLLLSDSGFYLCAWSVQGRKGYTFGSGTRLTVV.

V and J are TRBV2 and TRBJ2-2, with 12 bases matching TRBD1. The CDR3 runs to 16 residues. After removal of 4 bases from V and 5 bases from J, the junction contained 5 bases not matched to a gene. The germline V gene encodes CDR1 SNHLY and CDR2 FYNNEI. DNA of the CDR3: TGTGCCAGCAGTGCAGGGACAGGGGGCCGGACCGGGGAGCTGTTTTTT. It yields the protein CASSAGTGGRTGELFF.

J is TRBJ2-7 and V is TRBV6-5; D is possibly TRBD2 (5 bases). CDR1 is MNHEY, CDR2 SVGAGI, per germline. The CDR3 is made up of 13 amino acids. Deletions cut 6 bases from V and 3 bases from J, with 12 bases between. CDR3 loop: CASRIGENYEQYF. The CDR3 DNA reads as TGTGCCAGCAGAATCGGGGAAAACTACGAGCAGTACTTC.

The chain couples TRBV6-5 to TRBJ2-7; D is perhaps TRBD1 (6 bases). This CDR3 is built from 15 residues. CDR1 MNHEY and CDR2 SVGAGI come from the germline V gene. V shed 3 bases and J shed 2 bases, with 14 bases lying between them. This chain's CDR3 is CASSYSGRGTYEQYF. The CDR3 coding sequence is TGTGCCAGCAGTTATTCCGGCAGGGGAACCTACGAGCAGTACTTC.